This is a list of T cell receptor beta chains from one sample in a study of cytomegalovirus exposure and HLA in healthy donors. The method was immunoSEQ multiplex PCR; TCRdb's version includes in-frame clones alone and lacks a portion of them. The table shows about 200,000 clones, with roughly 90% occurring only once. Sequenced material: PBMCs. These receptors originate from a woman aged 25 to 39 in good health and CMV-seronegative. The CDR3 runs from the conserved cysteine through the conserved F or W. A D gene is named only where the DNA matches it firmly. Expanded clones get a size class; other rows say once, few or many, or leave the size out.

J gene | CDR3 length | clone size | D gene | V gene | CDR3 DNA | CDR3 protein
TRBJ2-1 | 18 | . | TRBD1 | TRBV19 | TGTGCCAGTAGCTTCATGGGGTCGGGACAGGGACCCTACAATGAGCAGTTCTTC | CASSFMGSGQGPYNEQFF
TRBJ2-3 | 17 | . | TRBD2 | TRBV28 | TGTGCCAGCAGTTCCCCTAGCCTGACTAGCGACACAGATACGCAGTATTTT | CASSSPSLTSDTDTQYF
TRBJ1-4 | 15 | . | . | TRBV4-1 | TGCGCCAGCAGCCGAGACCCCACGGGAGCCGAAAAACTGTTTTTT | CASSRDPTGAEKLFF
TRBJ1-2 | 13 | . | TRBD1 | TRBV6-5 | TGTGCCAGCAGTTTACAGGGGAACTATGGCTACACCTTC | CASSLQGNYGYTF
TRBJ1-5 | 17 | . | . | TRBV28 | TGTGCCAGCAGCCCAACAGGGCTGGTTCATTCGGGTCAGCCCCAGCATTTT | CASSPTGLVHSGQPQHF
TRBJ2-5 | 11 | . | . | TRBV7-9 | TGTTCCAGCAGTCCATTAGAGACCCAGTACTTC | CSSSPLETQYF
TRBJ1-2 | 14 | . | . | TRBV2 | TGTGCCAGCAGGGGGCAGGGACAAGGATATGGCTACACCTTC | CASRGQGQGYGYTF
TRBJ2-1 | 14 | . | . | TRBV29-1 | TGCAGCGTTGGGGCAGGGGTGAGGGGCAATGAGCAGTTCTTC | CSVGAGVRGNEQFF
TRBJ1-1 | 15 | . | TRBD1 | TRBV6-1 | TGTGCCAGCAGCAGGGACAGGGGGCGCGGGACTGAAGCTTTCTTT | CASSRDRGRGTEAFF
TRBJ2-6 | 18 | . | TRBD1 | TRBV18 | TGTGCCAGCTCGTTGGGACAGGGTTCATCATCTGGGGCCAACGTCCTGACTTTC | CASSLGQGSSSGANVLTF
TRBJ2-4 | 15 | . | . | TRBV4-2 | TGTGCCAGCAGCCCCGGTGGGGGGGCCAAAAACATTCAGTACTTC | CASSPGGGAKNIQYF
TRBJ2-2 | 15 | . | TRBD1 | TRBV29-1 | TGCAGCGTTCTTGGGACAGTGACGAACACCGGGGAGCTGTTTTTT | CSVLGTVTNTGELFF
TRBJ1-2 | 14 | . | . | TRBV5-1 | TGCGCCAGCAGCCTCGCGGGTGAGGACTATGGCTACACCTTC | CASSLAGEDYGYTF
TRBJ2-3 | 13 | once | . | TRBV2 | TGTGCCAGCAGTGAAATAACTCTCGGTACGCAGTATTTT | CASSEITLGTQYF
TRBJ2-3 | 14 | . | TRBD1 | TRBV11-3 | TGTGCCAGCAGCCAAACAGGGGTATCAGATACGCAGTATTTT | CASSQTGVSDTQYF
TRBJ1-5 | 16 | . | . | TRBV6-1 | TGTGCCAGCAGTGAAGAGGGGGACACCGTTTGGGAGCCCCAGCATTTT | CASSEEGDTVWEPQHF
TRBJ2-3 | 14 | . | . | TRBV2 | TGTGCCAGCAGTGAGGTGACTAGCACAGATACGCAGTATTTT | CASSEVTSTDTQYF
TRBJ1-1 | 14 | . | . | TRBV2 | TGTGCCAGCAGCTCGACAGCCTATCGGGCTGAAGCTTTCTTT | CASSSTAYRAEAFF
TRBJ2-2 | 16 | . | TRBD1 | TRBV5-1 | TGCGCCAGCAGTCCAGACAGGGCCGTGAACACCGGGGAGCTGTTTTTT | CASSPDRAVNTGELFF
TRBJ1-1 | 15 | . | . | TRBV5-1 | TGCGCCAGCAGCTTGGACAGCCTTTCCAACACTGAAGCTTTCTTT | CASSLDSLSNTEAFF
TRBJ2-2 | 16 | . | TRBD1 | TRBV9 | TGTGCCAGCAGCCCTAGACAGGGATCCAACACCGGGGAGCTGTTTTTT | CASSPRQGSNTGELFF
TRBJ2-5 | 15 | . | TRBD2 | TRBV29-1 | TGCAGCGTTGAAGATCCACTAGCGGGGGGAGAGACCCAGTACTTC | CSVEDPLAGGETQYF
TRBJ2-7 | 12 | . | . | TRBV11-2 | TGTGCCAGCGGGAAGAACAGGGTCGAGCAGTACTTC | CASGKNRVEQYF
TRBJ1-1 | 13 | . | TRBD1 | TRBV10-3 | TGTGCCATCGGGTCTCAGGGGGAATTTGGAGCTTTCTTT | CAIGSQGEFGAFF
TRBJ2-7 | 13 | few | . | TRBV5-6 | TGTGCCAGCAGCTTACGCAGGTCCTACGAGCAGTACTTC | CASSLRRSYEQYF
TRBJ2-5 | 14 | once | TRBD2 | TRBV30 | TGTGCCTGGAGGCTCGGGGGGGCAATTTCGGCCCAGTACTTC | CAWRLGGAISAQYF
TRBJ2-1 | 13 | . | . | TRBV9 | TGTGCCAGCAGCGCCCCACCCCTAGCTGAGCAGTTCTTC | CASSAPPLAEQFF
TRBJ1-3 | 16 | . | . | TRBV28 | TGTGCCAGCAGTTTATGGGCAGGGGCCTCTGGAAACACCATATATTTT | CASSLWAGASGNTIYF
TRBJ1-1 | 14 | . | TRBD1 | TRBV5-6 | TGTGCCAGCAGCGTGGGACAGGTGAACACTGAAGCTTTCTTT | CASSVGQVNTEAFF
TRBJ1-2 | 18 | . | TRBD1 | TRBV6-1 | TGTGCCAGCAGTGTCAAAGCAGGGCGGGGACAGGGGGCACTTGGCTACACCTTC | CASSVKAGRGQGALGYTF
TRBJ2-7 | 15 | . | TRBD1 | TRBV5-1 | TGCGCCAGCAGCTTGGGGACAGGGAGGAGCGACGAGCAGTACTTC | CASSLGTGRSDEQYF
TRBJ2-1 | 17 | once | TRBD2 | TRBV7-6 | TGTGCCAGCAGCTTAGCTTTCCGGCGGGGGGGCCAGGGTGAGCAGTTCTTC | CASSLAFRRGGQGEQFF
TRBJ1-4 | 15 | . | . | TRBV29-1 | TGCAGCGTTGAAGCGCTCGGACAGCCTAATGAAAAACTGTTTTTT | CSVEALGQPNEKLFF
TRBJ2-1 | 14 | . | TRBD1 | TRBV6-1 | TGTGCCAGCAGACCGGGACAGGACTACAATGAGCAGTTCTTC | CASRPGQDYNEQFF
TRBJ1-1 | 13 | . | . | TRBV29-1 | TGCAGCGTTTTCGGGACAAGTAACACTGAAGCTTTCTTT | CSVFGTSNTEAFF
TRBJ2-7 | 13 | . | . | TRBV19 | TGTGCCAGTAGTACCCAATACCGGACTATGCAGTACTTC | CASSTQYRTMQYF
TRBJ2-7 | 15 | once | . | TRBV7-8 | TGTGCCAGCAGCTTAGTAACGGGACTCAACTACGAGCAGTACTTC | CASSLVTGLNYEQYF
TRBJ1-1 | 16 | . | TRBD1 | TRBV6-1 | TGTGCCAGCAGTGAAAGGGACAGGGGATCGGGGACTGAAGCTTTCTTT | CASSERDRGSGTEAFF
TRBJ2-1 | 14 | . | TRBD2 | TRBV13 | TGTGCCAGCAGCGGGAGGGTAGTTACGGAGGGGCAGTTCTTC | CASSGRVVTEGQFF
TRBJ2-1 | 11 | . | . | TRBV18 | TGTGCCAGTTCAGGAGGGAATGAGCAGTTCTTC | CASSGGNEQFF
TRBJ2-7 | 15 | . | TRBD1 | TRBV4-1 | TGCGCCAGCAGCCGAAGTACAGGGGGCAGGGACGAGCAGTACTTC | CASSRSTGGRDEQYF